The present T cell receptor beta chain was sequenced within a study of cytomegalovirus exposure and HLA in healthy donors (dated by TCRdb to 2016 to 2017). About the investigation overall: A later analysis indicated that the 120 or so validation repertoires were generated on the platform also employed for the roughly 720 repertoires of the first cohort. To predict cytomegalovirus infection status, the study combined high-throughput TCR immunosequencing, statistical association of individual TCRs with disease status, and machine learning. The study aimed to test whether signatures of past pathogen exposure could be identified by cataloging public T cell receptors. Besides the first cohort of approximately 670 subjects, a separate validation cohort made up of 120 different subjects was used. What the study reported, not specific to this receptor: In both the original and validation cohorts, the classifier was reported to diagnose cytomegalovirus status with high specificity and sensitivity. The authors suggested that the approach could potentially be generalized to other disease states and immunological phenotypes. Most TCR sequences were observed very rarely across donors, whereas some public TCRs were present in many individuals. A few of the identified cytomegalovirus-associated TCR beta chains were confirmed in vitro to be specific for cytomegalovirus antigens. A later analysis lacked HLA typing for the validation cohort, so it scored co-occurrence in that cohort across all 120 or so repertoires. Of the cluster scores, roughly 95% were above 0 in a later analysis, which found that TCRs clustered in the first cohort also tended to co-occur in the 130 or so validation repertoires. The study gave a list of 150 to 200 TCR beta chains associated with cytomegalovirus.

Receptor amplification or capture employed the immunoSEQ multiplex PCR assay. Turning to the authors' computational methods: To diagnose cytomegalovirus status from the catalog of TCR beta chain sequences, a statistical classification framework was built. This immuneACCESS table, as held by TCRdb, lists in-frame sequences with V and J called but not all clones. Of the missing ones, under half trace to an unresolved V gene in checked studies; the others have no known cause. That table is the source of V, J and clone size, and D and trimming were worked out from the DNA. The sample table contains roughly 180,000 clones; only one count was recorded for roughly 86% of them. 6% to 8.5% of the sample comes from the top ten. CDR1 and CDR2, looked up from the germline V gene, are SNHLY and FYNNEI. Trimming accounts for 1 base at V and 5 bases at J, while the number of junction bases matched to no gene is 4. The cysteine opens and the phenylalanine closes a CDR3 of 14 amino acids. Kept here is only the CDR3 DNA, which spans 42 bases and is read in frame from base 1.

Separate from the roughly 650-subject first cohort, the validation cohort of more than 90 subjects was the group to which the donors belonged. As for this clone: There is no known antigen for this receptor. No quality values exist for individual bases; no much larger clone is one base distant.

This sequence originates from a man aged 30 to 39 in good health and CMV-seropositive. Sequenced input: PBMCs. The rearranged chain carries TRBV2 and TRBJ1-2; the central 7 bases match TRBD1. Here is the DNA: TGTGCCAGCAGTGAAGTGGGACAGCTATATGGCTACACCTTC. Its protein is CASSEVGQLYGYTF.